This T cell receptor (beta chain) was captured in a study of T cell responses to AZD1222 COVID-19 vaccine. Findings and caveats of the study: After the peak T cell response, and only then, were repertoires sampled. The donors showed a predominance of white British ancestry and of females, with possible underestimation of clonal diversity.

The assay was immunoSEQ multiplex PCR, and TCRdb's table has in-frame clones only and misses some. The sample holds around 110,000 clones; around 94% are singletons and the top ten take 1.6%. This clone came up once. The target antigen is unknown. Here the sequenced sample was peripheral blood, taken 28 days after the second AZD1222 dose. The receptor was isolated from an adult who received the AZD1222 COVID-19 vaccine.

CDR3 amino acids: CASSLRSPLNEKLFF. CDR3 nucleotides: TGTGCCAGCAGTTTACGGAGTCCGCTAAATGAAAAACTGTTTTTT. The chain recombines TRBV27 with TRBJ1-4; no clear D gene. CDR1 is MNHEY, CDR2 SMNVEV, per germline (reference sequence). Trimming stripped 2 bases from V and 5 bases from J, with 12 bases between. CDR3 length: 15 residues.